This TCR beta chain was recorded in a study of shared clonotypes between healthy human individuals. The study, taken as a whole, reports: Although depth was large, rarefaction showed that sequencing of the sorted subsets was incomplete.

The V gene lost 0 bases and the J gene lost 5 bases, with 4 bases spanning the gap. Germline V lookup: CDR1 MGHRA, CDR2 YSYEKL. CDR3 length: 12 amino acids. Details on this clone: Its target is unknown. Other DNA sequences of this sample code for an identical CDR3.

Profiled with immunoSEQ multiplex PCR; TCRdb holds only in-frame clones, not every one. Counted here are about 1 million clones, about 75% occurring once; the ten biggest clones make up about 1.5%. Material for sequencing was memory CD4+ T cells sorted from blood. Subset denoted: CD45RA-negative fraction. The receptor comes from a man aged 18 to 30 in good health. This rearrangement joins TRBV4-1 to TRBJ1-2, with D unclear. The CDR3 DNA reads TGCGCCAGCAGCCAAGACGGGTATGGCTACACCTTC. Its translation: CASSQDGYGYTF.